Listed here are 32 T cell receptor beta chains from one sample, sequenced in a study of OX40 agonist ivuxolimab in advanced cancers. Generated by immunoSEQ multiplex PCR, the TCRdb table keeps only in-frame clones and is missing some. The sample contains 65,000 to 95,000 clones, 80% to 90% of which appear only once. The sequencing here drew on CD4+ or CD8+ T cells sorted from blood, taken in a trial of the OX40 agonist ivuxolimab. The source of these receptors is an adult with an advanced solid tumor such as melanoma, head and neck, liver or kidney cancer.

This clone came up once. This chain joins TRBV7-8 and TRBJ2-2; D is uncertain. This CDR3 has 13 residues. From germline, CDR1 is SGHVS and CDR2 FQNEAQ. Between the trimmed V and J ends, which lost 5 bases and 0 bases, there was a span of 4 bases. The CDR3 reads CASSLTNTGELFF. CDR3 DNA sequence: TGTGCCAGCAGCCTAACGAACACCGGGGAGCTGTTTTTT.

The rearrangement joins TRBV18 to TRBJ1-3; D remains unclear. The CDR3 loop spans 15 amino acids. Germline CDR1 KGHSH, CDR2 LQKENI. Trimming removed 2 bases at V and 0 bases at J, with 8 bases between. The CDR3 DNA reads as TGTGCCAGCTCACCAGCAGCCGGCTCTGGAAACACCATATATTTT. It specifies CASSPAAGSGNTIYF.

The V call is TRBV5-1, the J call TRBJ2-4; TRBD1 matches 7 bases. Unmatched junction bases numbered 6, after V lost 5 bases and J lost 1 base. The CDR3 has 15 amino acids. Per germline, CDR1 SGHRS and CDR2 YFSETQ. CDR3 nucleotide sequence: TGCGCCAGCAGGAAGCCGGGACAGGCCAAAAACATTCAGTACTTC. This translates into CASRKPGQAKNIQYF. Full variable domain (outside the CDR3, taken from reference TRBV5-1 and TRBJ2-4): KAGVTQTPRYLIKTRGQQVTLSCSPISGHRSVSWYQQTPGQGLQFLFEYFSETQRNKGNFPGRFSGRQFSNSRSEMNVSTLELGDSALYLCASRKPGQAKNIQYFGAGTRLSVL.

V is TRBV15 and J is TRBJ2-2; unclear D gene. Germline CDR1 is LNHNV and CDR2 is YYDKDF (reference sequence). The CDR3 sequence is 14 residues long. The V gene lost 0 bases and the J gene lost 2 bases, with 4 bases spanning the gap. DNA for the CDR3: TGTGCCACCAGCAGAGAACACAACACCGGGGAGCTGTTTTTT. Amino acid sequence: CATSREHNTGELFF.

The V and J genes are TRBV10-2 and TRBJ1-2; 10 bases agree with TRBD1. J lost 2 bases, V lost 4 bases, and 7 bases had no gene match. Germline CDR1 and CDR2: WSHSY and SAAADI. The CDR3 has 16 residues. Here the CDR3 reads CASSGVTGGLNYGYTF. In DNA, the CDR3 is TGCGCCAGCAGTGGGGTGACAGGGGGCTTGAACTATGGCTACACCTTC.

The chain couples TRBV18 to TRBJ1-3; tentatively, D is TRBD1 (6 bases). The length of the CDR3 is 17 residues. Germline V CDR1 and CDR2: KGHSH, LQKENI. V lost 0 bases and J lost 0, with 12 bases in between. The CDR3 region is CASSPPGGRSSGNTIYF. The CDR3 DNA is TGTGCCAGCTCACCACCGGGGGGCAGGTCCTCTGGAAACACCATATATTTT.

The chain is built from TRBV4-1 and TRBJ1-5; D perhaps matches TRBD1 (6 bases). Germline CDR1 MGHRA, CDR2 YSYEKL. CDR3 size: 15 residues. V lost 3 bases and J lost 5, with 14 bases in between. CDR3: CASSQFGGRYQPQHF. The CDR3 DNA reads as TGCGCCAGCAGCCAGTTCGGGGGGCGTTATCAGCCCCAGCATTTT.

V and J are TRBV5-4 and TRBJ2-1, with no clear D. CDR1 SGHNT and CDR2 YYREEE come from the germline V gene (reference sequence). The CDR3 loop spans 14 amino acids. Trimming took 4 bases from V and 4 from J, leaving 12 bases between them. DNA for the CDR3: TGTGCCAGCAGCGCCCCTCGAACATACAATGAGCAGTTCTTC. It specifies CASSAPRTYNEQFF.

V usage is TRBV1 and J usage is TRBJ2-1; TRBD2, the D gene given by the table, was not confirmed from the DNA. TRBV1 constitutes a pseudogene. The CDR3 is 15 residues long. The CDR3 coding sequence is TGCACCAGCAGCCCAAGGGTAGCGGACTACAATGAGCAGTTCTTC. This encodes CTSSPRVADYNEQFF.

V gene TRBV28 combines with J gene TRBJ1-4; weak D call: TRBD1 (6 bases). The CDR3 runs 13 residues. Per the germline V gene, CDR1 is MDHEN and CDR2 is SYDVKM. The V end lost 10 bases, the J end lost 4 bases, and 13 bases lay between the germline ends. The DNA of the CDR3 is TGTGCCACATACTACAGGGATAATGAAAAACTGTTTTTT. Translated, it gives CATYYRDNEKLFF.

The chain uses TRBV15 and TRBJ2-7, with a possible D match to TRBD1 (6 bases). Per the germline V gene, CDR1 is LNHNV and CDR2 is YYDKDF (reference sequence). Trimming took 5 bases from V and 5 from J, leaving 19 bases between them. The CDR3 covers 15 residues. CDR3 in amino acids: CATSRVGRGSHEQYF. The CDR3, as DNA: TGTGCCACCAGCCGCGTTGGTAGGGGGAGCCACGAGCAGTACTTC.

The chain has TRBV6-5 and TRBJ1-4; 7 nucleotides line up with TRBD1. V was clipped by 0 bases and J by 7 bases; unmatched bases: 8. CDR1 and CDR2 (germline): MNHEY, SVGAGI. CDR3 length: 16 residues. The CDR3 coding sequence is TGTGCCAGCAGTTACTCGATGAGGGGGCTCAGTGAAAAACTGTTTTTT. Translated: CASSYSMRGLSEKLFF.

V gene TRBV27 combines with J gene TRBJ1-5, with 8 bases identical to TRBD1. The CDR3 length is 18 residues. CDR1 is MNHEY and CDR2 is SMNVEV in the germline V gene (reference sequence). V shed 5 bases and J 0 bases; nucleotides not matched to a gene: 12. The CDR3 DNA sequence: TGTGCCAGCAGTCCATTCTACACCGGGACAGGTAGCAATCAGCCCCAGCATTTT. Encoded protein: CASSPFYTGTGSNQPQHF.

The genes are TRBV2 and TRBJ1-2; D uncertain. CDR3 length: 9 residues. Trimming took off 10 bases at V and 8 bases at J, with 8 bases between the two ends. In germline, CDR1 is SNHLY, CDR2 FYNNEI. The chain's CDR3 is CANSGGYTF. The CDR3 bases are TGTGCCAACAGCGGCGGCTACACCTTC.

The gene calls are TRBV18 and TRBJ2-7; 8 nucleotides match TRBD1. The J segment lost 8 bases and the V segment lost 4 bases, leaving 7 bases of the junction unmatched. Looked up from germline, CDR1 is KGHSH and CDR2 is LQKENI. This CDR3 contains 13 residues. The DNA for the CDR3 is TGTGCCAGCTCACGAACAGACAGGGGTAAGCAGTACGTC. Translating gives CASSRTDRGKQYV.

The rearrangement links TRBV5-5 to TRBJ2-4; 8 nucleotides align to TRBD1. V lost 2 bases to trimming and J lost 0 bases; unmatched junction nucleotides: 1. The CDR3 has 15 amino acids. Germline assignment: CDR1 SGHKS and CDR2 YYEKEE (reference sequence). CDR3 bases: TGTGCCAGCAGCTTCAGGGGGCTAGCCAAAAACATTCAGTACTTC. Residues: CASSFRGLAKNIQYF.

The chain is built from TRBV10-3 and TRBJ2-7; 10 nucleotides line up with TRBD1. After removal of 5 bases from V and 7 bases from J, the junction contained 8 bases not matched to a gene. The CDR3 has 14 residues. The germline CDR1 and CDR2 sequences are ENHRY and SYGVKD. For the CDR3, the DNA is TGTGCCATCAGTACGGGACAGGGGTTTCGGGAGCAGTACGTC. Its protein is CAISTGQGFREQYV.

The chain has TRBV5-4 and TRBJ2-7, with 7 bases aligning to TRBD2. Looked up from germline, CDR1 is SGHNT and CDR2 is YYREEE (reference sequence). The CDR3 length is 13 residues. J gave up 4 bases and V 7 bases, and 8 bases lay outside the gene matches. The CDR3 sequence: CASSRRGGYEQYV. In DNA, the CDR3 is TGTGCCAGCTCACGCCGGGGAGGGTACGAGCAGTACGTC.

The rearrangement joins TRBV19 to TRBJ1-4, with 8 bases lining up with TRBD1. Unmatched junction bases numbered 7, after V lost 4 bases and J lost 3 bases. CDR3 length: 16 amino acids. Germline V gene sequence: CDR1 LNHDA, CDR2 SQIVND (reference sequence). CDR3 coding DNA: TGTGCCAGTAGTAGAGGAACAGGGGGGTCTAATGAAAAACTGTTTTTT. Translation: CASSRGTGGSNEKLFF. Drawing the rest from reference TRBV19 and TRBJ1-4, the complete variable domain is DGGITQSPKYLFRKEGQNVTLSCEQNLNHDAMYWYRQDPGQGLRLIYYSQIVNDFQKGDIAEGYSVSREKKESFPLTVTSAQKNPTAFYLCASSRGTGGSNEKLFFGSGTQLSVL.

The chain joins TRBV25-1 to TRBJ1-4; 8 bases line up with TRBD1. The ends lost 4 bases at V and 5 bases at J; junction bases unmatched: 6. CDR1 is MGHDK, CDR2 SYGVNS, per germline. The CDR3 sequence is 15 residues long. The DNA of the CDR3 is TGTGCCAGCAGTGCCCACAGGGGGGGAAATGAAAAACTGTTTTTT. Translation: CASSAHRGGNEKLFF.

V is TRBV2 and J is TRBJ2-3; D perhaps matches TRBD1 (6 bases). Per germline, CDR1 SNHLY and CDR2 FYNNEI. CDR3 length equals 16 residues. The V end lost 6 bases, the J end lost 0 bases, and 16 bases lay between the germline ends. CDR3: CASRSPSGHSTDTQYF. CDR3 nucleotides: TGTGCCAGCAGAAGCCCGTCGGGACATAGCACAGATACGCAGTATTTT.

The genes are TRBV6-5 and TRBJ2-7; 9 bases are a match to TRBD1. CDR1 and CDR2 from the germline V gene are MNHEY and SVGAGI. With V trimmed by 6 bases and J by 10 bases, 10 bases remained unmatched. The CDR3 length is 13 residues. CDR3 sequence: CASRRGQGSVQYF. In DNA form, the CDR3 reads TGTGCCAGCAGGCGCGGACAGGGGTCGGTACAGTACTTC.

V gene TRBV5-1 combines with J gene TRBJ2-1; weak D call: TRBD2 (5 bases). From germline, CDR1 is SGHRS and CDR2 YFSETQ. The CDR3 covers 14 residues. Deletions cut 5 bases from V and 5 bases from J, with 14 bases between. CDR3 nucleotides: TGCGCCAGCAGAGCTAGCCCCCGGGACAATGAGCAGTTCTTC. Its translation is CASRASPRDNEQFF.

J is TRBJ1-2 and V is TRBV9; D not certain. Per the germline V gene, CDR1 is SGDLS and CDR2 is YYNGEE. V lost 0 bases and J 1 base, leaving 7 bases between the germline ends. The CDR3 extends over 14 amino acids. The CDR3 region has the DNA TGTGCCAGCAGCGTAGGCAGCAATAACTATGGCTACACCTTC. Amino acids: CASSVGSNNYGYTF.

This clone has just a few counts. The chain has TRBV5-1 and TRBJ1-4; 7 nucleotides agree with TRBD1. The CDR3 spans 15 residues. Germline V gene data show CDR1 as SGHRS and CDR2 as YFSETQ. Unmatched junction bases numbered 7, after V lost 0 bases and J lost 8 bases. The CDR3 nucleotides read TGCGCCAGCAGCTTGGAAGGGACAGTTTACGAAAAACTGTTTTTT. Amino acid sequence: CASSLEGTVYEKLFF.

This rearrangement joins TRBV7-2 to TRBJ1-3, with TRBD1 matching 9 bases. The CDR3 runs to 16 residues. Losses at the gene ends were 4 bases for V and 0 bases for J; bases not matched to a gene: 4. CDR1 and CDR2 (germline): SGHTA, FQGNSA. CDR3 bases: TGTGCCAGCAGCTACTGGACAGGGGACTCTGGAAACACCATATATTTT. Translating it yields CASSYWTGDSGNTIYF.

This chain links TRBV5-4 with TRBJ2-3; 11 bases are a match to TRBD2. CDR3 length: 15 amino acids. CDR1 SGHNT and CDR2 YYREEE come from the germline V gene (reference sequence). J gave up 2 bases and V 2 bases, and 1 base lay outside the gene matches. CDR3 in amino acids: CASSLLAGDTDTQYF. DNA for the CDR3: TGTGCCAGCAGCTTACTAGCGGGGGACACAGATACGCAGTATTTT.

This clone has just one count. CDR3 residues: CASSLGDRGIETQYF. The CDR3 DNA follows: TGCGCCAGCAGCTTGGGCGACAGGGGGATAGAGACCCAGTACTTC. The V and J genes are TRBV5-1 and TRBJ2-5, with 9 bases matching TRBD1. The germline CDR1 and CDR2 sequences are SGHRS and YFSETQ. J was trimmed by 4 bases and V by 0 bases; bases with no gene match: 4. This CDR3 has 15 residues.

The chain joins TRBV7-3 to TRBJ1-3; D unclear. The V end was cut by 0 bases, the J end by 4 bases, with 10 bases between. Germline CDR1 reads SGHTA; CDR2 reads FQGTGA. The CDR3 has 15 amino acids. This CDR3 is CASSLTAQGGNTIYF. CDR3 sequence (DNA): TGTGCCAGCAGCTTAACTGCCCAAGGGGGAAACACCATATATTTT.

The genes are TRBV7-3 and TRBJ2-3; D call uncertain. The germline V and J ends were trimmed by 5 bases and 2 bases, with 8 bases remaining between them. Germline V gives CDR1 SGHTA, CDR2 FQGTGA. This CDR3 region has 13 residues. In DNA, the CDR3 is TGTGCCAGCAGCGCACCGAACACAGATACGCAGTATTTT. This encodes CASSAPNTDTQYF.

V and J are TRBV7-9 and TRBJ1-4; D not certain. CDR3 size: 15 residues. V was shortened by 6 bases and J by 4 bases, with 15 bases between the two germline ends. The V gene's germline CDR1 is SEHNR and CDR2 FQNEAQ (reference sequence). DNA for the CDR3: TGTGCCAGCAGTCCCCGACTTCTAATTAATGAAAAACTGTTTTTT. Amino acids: CASSPRLLINEKLFF.

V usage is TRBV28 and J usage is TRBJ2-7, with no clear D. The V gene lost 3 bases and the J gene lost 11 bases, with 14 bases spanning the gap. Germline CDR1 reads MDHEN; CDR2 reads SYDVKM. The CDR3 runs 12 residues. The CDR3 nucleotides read TGTGCCAGCAGTTTGCAGTCCATTGGGAAGTACTTC. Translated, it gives CASSLQSIGKYF.